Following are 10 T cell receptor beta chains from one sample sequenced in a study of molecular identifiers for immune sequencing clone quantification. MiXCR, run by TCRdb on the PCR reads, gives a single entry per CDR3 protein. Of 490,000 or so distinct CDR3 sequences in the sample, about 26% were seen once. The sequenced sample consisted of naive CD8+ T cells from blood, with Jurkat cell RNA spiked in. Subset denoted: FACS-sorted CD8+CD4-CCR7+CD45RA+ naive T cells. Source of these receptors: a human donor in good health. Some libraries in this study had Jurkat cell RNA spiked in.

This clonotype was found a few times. Here the CDR3 DNA reads TGTGCCAGCAGTTACTCAAGTCGGGGCGACGAGCAGTTCTTC. It specifies CASSYSSRGDEQFF. The V call is TRBV6-5, the J call TRBJ2-1; D is perhaps TRBD1 or TRBD2 (5 bases each). This CDR3 region has 14 residues. With 0 bases removed from V and 10 bases from J, the gap between germline ends came to 13 bases. CDR1 is MNHEY, CDR2 SVGAGI, per germline.

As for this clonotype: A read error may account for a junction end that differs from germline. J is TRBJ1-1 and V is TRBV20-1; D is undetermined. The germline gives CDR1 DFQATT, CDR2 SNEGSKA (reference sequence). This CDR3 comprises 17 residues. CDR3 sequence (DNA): TGCAGTGCCACCGGTTGGGTGAGACCCGGCTCCTACACTGAAGCTTCCTTT. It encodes CSATGWVRPGSYTEASF.

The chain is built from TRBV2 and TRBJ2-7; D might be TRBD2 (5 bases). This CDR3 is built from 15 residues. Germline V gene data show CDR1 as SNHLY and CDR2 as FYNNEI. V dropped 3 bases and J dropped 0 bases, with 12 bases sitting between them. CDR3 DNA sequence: TGTGCCAGCAGTGACCGAGGGCCGAGCTCCTACGAGCAGTACTTC. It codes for CASSDRGPSSYEQYF.

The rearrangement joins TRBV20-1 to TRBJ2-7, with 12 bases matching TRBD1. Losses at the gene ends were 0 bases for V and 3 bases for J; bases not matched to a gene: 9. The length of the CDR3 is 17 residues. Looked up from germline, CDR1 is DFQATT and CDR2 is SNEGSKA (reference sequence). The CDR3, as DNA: TGCAGTGCTAGAGATCACAACGGGGACAGGGGGCTCTACGAGCAGTACTTC. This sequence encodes CSARDHNGDRGLYEQYF.

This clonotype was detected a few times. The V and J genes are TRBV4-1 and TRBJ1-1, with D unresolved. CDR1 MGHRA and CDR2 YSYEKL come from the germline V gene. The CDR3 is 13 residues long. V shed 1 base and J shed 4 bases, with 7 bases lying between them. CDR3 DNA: TGCGCCAGCAGCCAAGCAGAGGGCACTGAAGCTTTCTTT. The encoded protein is CASSQAEGTEAFF.

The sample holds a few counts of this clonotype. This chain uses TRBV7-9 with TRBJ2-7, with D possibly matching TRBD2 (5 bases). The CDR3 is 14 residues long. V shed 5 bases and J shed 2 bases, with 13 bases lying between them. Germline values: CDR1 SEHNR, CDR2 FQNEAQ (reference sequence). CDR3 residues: CASSPAVPPYEQYF. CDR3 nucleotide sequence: TGTGCCAGCAGCCCAGCGGTCCCGCCCTACGAGCAGTACTTC.

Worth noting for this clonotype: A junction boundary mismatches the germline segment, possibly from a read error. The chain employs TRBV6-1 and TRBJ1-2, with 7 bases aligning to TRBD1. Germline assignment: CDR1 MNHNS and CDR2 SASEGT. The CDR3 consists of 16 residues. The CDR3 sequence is CACSEVWTGTNYGYTF. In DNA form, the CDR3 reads TGTGCCTGCAGTGAAGTGTGGACAGGCACTAACTATGGCTACACCTTC.

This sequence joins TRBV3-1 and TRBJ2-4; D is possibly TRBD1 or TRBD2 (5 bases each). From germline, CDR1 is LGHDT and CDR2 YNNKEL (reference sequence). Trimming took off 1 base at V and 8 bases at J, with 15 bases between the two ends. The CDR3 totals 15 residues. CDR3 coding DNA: TGTGCCAGCAGCCAAGGTGGGACGTCCTGGGACATTCAGTACTTC. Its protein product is CASSQGGTSWDIQYF.

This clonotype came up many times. CDR3 region: CSVVWGLTEAFF. DNA for the CDR3: TGCAGCGTTGTTTGGGGGTTGACTGAAGCTTTCTTT. The chain combines TRBV29-1 with TRBJ1-1; D might be TRBD1 (5 bases). CDR3 length: 12 amino acids. V shed 4 bases and J shed 5 bases, with 11 bases lying between them. Germline CDR1 reads SQVTM; CDR2 reads ANQGSEA.

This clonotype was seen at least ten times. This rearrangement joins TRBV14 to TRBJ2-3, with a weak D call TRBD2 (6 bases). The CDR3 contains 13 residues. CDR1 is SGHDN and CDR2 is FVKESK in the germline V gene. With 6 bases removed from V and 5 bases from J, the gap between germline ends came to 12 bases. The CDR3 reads CASSWTTRDTQYF. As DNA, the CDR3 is TGTGCCAGCAGTTGGACTACCCGAGATACGCAGTATTTT.